The 9 T cell receptor beta chains below were found in one sample sequenced in a study of blood T cell repertoires in COVID-19. TCRdb keeps only in-frame clones here, not all; method: immunoSEQ multiplex PCR. The sample has approximately 110,000 clones; 83% are singletons. The sample comprised peripheral blood. These receptors all come from a woman aged 55-69 years with acute or convalescent COVID-19.

V usage is TRBV18 and J usage is TRBJ1-5, with D tentatively TRBD1 (6 bases). The CDR3 length is 14 residues. With 2 bases removed from V and 3 bases from J, the gap between germline ends came to 8 bases. The germline CDR1 and CDR2 sequences are KGHSH and LQKENI. CDR3 region: CASSPNRDNQPQHF. For the CDR3, the DNA is TGTGCCAGCTCACCAAACAGGGACAATCAGCCCCAGCATTTT.

The chain employs TRBV5-6 and TRBJ1-2; D is uncertain. Germline CDR1 is SGHDT and CDR2 is YYEEEE. The ends were cut back, 4 bases at V and 1 base at J, with 20 bases in the middle. This CDR3 has 17 residues. CDR3 sequence: CASSPAVPRFFNYGYTF. The CDR3, as DNA: TGTGCCAGCAGCCCCGCGGTCCCAAGATTTTTTAACTATGGCTACACCTTC.

This clone was observed a single time. V usage is TRBV7-9 and J usage is TRBJ2-2; TRBD2 matches at 7 bases. This CDR3 region has 17 residues. V lost 1 base and J lost 7; bases outside the gene matches: 12. CDR1 is SEHNR and CDR2 is FQNEAQ in the germline V gene (reference sequence). CDR3 amino acids: CASSLEGLAERFGELFF. CDR3 nucleotide sequence: TGTGCCAGCAGCTTAGAAGGTCTAGCGGAACGGTTCGGGGAGCTGTTTTTT.

The chain recombines TRBV5-1 with TRBJ1-1; D possibly corresponds to TRBD1 (5 bases). The CDR3 consists of 15 residues. The V end was cut by 0 bases, the J end by 4 bases, with 13 bases between. Germline CDR1 is SGHRS and CDR2 is YFSETQ. The CDR3 DNA reads as TGCGCCAGCAGCTTGGACGGGCAGGGTATCACTGAAGCTTTCTTT. It yields the protein CASSLDGQGITEAFF. The whole variable domain, remainder taken from reference TRBV5-1 and TRBJ1-1, is KAGVTQTPRYLIKTRGQQVTLSCSPISGHRSVSWYQQTPGQGLQFLFEYFSETQRNKGNFPGRFSGRQFSNSRSEMNVSTLELGDSALYLCASSLDGQGITEAFFGQGTRLTVV.

The rearrangement joins TRBV12-3 or TRBV12-4 to TRBJ1-5; D call uncertain. This CDR3 region has 13 residues. Trimming removed 2 bases at V and 5 bases at J, with 7 bases between. CDR3 protein: CASSLRRDQPQHF. CDR3 in DNA: TGTGCCAGCAGTTTACGGCGGGATCAGCCCCAGCATTTT.

The rearrangement joins TRBV7-8 to TRBJ1-5; D uncertain. Trimming removed 1 base at V and 11 bases at J, with 9 bases between. Germline V gene sequence: CDR1 SGHVS, CDR2 FQNEAQ. This CDR3 has 12 amino acids. CDR3: CASSLVGRAQHF. The CDR3 coding sequence is TGTGCCAGCAGCTTAGTCGGTCGGGCCCAGCATTTT.

In its sample, this clone was seen once. V usage is TRBV28 and J usage is TRBJ1-5; unclear D gene. The CDR3 is 12 residues long. With 4 bases removed from V and 5 bases from J, the gap between germline ends came to 6 bases. Looked up from germline, CDR1 is MDHEN and CDR2 is SYDVKM. The DNA for the CDR3 is TGTGCCAGCAGTTCCTATTATCAGCCCCAGCATTTT. The encoded protein is CASSSYYQPQHF.

This clone is a singleton in its sample. The CDR3 DNA reads TGTGCCAGCACCTCCCGTGTAGGGGCCACTGAAGCTTTCTTT. Translated, it gives CASTSRVGATEAFF. The rearrangement uses TRBV7-9 and TRBJ1-1; perhaps TRBD1 as D (5 bases). V was clipped by 7 bases and J by 4 bases, with 16 bases between them. This CDR3 region has 14 residues. Germline lookup yields CDR1 SEHNR and CDR2 FQNEAQ (reference sequence). The whole variable domain, remainder taken from reference TRBV7-9 and TRBJ1-1, is DTGVSQNPRHKITKRGQNVTFRCDPISEHNRLYWYRQTLGQGPEFLTYFQNEAQLEKSRLLSDRFSAERPKGSFSTLEIQRTEQGDSAMYLCASTSRVGATEAFFGQGTRLTVV.

The rearrangement links TRBV30 to TRBJ2-7; perhaps TRBD1 as D (5 bases). Germline V gives CDR1 GTSNPN, CDR2 SVGIG (reference sequence). This CDR3 comprises 15 residues. The V and J ends lost 0 bases and 3 bases respectively, with 15 bases between them. DNA of the CDR3: TGTGCCTGGAGTGTGTCAGGGCAACTAATCTACGAGCAGTACTTC. It specifies CAWSVSGQLIYEQYF.